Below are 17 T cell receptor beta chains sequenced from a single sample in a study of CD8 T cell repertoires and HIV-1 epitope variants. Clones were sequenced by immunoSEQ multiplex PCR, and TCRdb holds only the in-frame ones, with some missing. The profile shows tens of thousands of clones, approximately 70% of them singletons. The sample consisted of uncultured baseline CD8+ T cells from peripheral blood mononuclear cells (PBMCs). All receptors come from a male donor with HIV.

This CDR3 is CATQDRYFYNEQFF. The CDR3 DNA is TGTGCCACCCAGGACAGATACTTCTACAATGAGCAGTTCTTC. The chain links TRBV28 to TRBJ2-1; possible D gene TRBD1, 6 bases. This CDR3 region has 14 residues. Trimming took off 10 bases at V and 3 bases at J, with 16 bases between the two ends. Germline CDR1 and CDR2: MDHEN and SYDVKM.

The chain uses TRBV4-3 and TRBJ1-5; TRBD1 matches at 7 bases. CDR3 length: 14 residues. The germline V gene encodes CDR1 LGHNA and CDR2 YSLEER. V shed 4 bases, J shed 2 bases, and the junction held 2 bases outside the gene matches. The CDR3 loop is CASSLGTGNQPQHF. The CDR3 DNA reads TGCGCCAGCAGCCTGGGGACAGGCAATCAGCCCCAGCATTTT.

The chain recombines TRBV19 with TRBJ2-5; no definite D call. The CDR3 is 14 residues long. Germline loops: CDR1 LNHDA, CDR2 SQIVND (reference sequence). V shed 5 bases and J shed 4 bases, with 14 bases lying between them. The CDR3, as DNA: TGTGCCAGTAGTGCGACCGGGTCCGGAGAGACCCAGTACTTC. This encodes CASSATGSGETQYF.

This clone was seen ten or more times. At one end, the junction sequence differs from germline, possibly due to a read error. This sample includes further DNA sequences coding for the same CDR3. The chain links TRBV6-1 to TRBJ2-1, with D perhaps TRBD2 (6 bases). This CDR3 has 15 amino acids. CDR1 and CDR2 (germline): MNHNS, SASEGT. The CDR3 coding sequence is TGTGCCAGCAGGGAAGCAGCCGGGACTTCAAACGAGCAGTTCTTC. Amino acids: CASREAAGTSNEQFF.

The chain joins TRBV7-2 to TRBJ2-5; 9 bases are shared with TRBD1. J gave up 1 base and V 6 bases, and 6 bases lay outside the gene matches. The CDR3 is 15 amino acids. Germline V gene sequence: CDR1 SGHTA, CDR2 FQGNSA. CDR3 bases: TGTGCCAGCAGTCGACAGGGGGGGGGCCAAGAGACCCAGTACTTC. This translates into CASSRQGGGQETQYF.

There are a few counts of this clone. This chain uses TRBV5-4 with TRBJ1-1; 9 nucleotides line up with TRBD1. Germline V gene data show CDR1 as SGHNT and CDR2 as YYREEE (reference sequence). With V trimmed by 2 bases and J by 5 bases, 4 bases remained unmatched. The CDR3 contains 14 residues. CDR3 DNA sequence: TGTGCCAGCAGCTTAAGGACAGGGGTGACTGAAGCTTTCTTT. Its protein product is CASSLRTGVTEAFF.

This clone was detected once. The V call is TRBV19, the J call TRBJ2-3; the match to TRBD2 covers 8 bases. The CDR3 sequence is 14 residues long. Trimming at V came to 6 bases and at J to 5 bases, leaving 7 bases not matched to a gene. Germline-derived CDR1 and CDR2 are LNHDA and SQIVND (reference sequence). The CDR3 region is CASSPAGARDTQYF. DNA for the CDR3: TGTGCCAGTAGCCCAGCGGGAGCTAGAGATACGCAGTATTTT.

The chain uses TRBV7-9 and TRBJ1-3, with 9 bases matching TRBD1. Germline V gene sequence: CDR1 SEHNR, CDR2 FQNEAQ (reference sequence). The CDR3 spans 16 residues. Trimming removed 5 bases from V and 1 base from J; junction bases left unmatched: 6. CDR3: CASSPPGQGSGNTIYF. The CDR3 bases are TGTGCCAGCAGCCCGCCGGGACAGGGATCTGGAAACACCATATATTTT. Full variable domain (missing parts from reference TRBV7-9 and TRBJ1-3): DTGVSQNPRHKITKRGQNVTFRCDPISEHNRLYWYRQTLGQGPEFLTYFQNEAQLEKSRLLSDRFSAERPKGSFSTLEIQRTEQGDSAMYLCASSPPGQGSGNTIYFGEGSWLTVV.

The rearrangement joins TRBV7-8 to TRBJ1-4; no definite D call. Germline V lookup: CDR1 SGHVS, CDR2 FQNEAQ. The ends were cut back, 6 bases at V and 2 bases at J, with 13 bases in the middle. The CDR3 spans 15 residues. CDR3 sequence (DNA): TGTGCCAGCAGTCCCTTAGTCCGGACTAATGAAAAACTGTTTTTT. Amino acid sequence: CASSPLVRTNEKLFF.

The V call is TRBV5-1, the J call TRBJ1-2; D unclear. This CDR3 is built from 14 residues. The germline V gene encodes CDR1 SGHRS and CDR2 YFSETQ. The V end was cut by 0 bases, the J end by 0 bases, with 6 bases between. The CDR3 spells CASSLEYSNYGYTF. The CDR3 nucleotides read TGCGCCAGCAGCTTGGAGTATTCTAACTATGGCTACACCTTC. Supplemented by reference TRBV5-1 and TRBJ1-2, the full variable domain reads KAGVTQTPRYLIKTRGQQVTLSCSPISGHRSVSWYQQTPGQGLQFLFEYFSETQRNKGNFPGRFSGRQFSNSRSEMNVSTLELGDSALYLCASSLEYSNYGYTFGSGTRLTVV.

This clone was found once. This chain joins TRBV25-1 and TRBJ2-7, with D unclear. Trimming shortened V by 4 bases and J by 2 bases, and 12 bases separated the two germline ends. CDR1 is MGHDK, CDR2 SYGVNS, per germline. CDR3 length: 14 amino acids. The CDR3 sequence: CASSATGRPYEQYF. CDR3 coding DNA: TGTGCCAGCAGTGCGACCGGGCGGCCCTACGAGCAGTACTTC.

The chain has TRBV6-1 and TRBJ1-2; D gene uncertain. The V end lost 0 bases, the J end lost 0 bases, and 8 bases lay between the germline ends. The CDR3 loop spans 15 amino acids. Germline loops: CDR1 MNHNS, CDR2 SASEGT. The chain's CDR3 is CASSEASGSNYGYTF. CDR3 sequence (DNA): TGTGCCAGCAGTGAAGCGTCGGGATCTAACTATGGCTACACCTTC.

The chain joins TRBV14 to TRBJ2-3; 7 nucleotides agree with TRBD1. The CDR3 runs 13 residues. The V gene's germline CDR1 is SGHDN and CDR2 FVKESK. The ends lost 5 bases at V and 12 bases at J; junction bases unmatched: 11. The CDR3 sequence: CASSLTPGQNQYF. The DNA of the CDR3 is TGTGCCAGCAGCTTAACCCCGGGACAGAACCAGTATTTT. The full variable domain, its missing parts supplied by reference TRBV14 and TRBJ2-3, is EAGVTQFPSHSVIEKGQTVTLRCDPISGHDNLYWYRRVMGKEIKFLLHFVKESKQDESGMPNNRFLAERTGGTYSTLKVQPAELEDSGVYFCASSLTPGQNQYFGPGTRLTVL.

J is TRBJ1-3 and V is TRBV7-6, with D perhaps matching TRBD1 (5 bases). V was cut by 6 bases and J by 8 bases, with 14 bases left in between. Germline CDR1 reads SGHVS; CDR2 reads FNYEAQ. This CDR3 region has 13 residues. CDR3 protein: CASSAKQGHTIYF. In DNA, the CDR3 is TGTGCCAGCAGTGCTAAGCAGGGCCACACCATATATTTT.

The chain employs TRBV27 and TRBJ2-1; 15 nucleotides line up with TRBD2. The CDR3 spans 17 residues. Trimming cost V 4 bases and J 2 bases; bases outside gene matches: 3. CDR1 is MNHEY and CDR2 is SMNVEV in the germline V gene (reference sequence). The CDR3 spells CASSSGLAGGPYNEQFF. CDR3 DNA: TGTGCCAGCAGTTCTGGACTAGCGGGGGGGCCCTACAATGAGCAGTTCTTC.

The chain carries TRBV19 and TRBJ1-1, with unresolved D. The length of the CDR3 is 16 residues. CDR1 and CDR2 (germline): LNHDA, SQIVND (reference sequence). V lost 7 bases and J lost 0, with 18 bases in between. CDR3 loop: CASTTRGWGMNTEAFF. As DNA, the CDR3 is TGTGCCAGTACCACGAGAGGCTGGGGTATGAACACTGAAGCTTTCTTT. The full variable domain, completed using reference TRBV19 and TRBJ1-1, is DGGITQSPKYLFRKEGQNVTLSCEQNLNHDAMYWYRQDPGQGLRLIYYSQIVNDFQKGDIAEGYSVSREKKESFPLTVTSAQKNPTAFYLCASTTRGWGMNTEAFFGQGTRLTVV.

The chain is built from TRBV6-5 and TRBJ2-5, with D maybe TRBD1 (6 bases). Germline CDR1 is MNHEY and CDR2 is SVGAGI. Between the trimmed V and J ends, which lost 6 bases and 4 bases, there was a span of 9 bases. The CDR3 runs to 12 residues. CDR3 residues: CASRTGPETQYF. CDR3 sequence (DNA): TGTGCCAGCAGAACAGGGCCAGAGACCCAGTACTTC.